This T cell receptor (beta chain) originates from a study of blood T cell repertoires in COVID-19. Source study methods: Cell counts per sample came from amplifying reference gene primers. Sequencing was performed with immunoSEQ multiplex PCR; in TCRdb, only in-frame clones are kept and a portion is missing. That table supplies the V and J calls and clone size; D and trimming were determined from the DNA. The profile covers some 220,000 clones, with about 85% appearing a single time and roughly 2.5% taken by the ten largest. Enrollees, 18 to 89 years old, lived in approximately 24 US areas. Categorization into cohorts depended on clinical history that participants reported. All recovered Cohort 3 donors got two negative PCRs, got clearance, or saw symptom resolution. Trimming pared 3 bases from V and 7 bases from J, leaving 6 bases between. The CDR3 is 12 amino acids.

The chain has TRBV12-3 or TRBV12-4 and TRBJ1-4; D remains unclear. This TCR was sampled from a woman in her 30s who had recovered from COVID-19. Material: PBMCs or T cells enriched from blood (not recorded which). DNA for the CDR3: TGTGCCAGCAGTTTGTATGTTGAAAAACTGTTTTTT. This encodes CASSLYVEKLFF.